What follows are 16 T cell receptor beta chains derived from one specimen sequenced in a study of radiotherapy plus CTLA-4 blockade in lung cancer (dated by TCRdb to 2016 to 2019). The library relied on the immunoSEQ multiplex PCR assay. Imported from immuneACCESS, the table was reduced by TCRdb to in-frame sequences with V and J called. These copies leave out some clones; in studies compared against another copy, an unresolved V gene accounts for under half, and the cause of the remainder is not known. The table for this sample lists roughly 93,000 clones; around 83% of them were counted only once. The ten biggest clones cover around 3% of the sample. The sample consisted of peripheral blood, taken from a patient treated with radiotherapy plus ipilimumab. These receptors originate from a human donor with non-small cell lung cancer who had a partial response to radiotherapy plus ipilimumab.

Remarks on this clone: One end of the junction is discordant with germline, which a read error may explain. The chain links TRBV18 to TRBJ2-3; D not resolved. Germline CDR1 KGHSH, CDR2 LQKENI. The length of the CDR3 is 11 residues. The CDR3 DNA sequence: TGTGCCAGCTCACCCACAGAAACGCAGTATTTT. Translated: CASSPTETQYF. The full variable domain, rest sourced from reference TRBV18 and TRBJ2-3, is NAGVMQNPRHLVRRRGQEARLRCSPMKGHSHVYWYRQLPEEGLKFMVYLQKENIIDESGMPKERFSAEFPKEGPSILRIQQVVRGDSAAYFCASSPTETQYFGPGTRLTVL.

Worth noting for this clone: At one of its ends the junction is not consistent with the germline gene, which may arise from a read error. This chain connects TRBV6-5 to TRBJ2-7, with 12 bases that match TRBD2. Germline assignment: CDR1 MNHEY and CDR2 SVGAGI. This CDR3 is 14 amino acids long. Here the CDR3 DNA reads TGTGCCAGCAGTCTAGCGGGAGGGATCTACGGGCAGTACTTC. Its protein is CASSLAGGIYGQYF.

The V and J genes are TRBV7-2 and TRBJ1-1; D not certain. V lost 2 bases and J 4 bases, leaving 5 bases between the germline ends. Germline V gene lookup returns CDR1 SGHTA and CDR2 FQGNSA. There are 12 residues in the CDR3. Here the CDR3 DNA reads TGTGCCAGCAGCTTATTTAGCACTGAAGCTTTCTTT. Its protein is CASSLFSTEAFF.

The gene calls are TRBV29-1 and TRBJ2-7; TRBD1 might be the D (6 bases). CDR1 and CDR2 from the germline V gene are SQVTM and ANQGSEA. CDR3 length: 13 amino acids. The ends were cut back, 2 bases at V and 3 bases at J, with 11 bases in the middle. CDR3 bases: TGCAGCGTTGAAAGGGCACAGGGCTACGAGCAGTACTTC. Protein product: CSVERAQGYEQYF.

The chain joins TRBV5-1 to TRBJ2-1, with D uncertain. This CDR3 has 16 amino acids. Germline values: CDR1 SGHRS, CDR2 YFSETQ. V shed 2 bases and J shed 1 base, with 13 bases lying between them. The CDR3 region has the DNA TGCGCCAGCAGCTTCACCGTTACGGGTTCCTACAATGAGCAGTTCTTC. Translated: CASSFTVTGSYNEQFF.

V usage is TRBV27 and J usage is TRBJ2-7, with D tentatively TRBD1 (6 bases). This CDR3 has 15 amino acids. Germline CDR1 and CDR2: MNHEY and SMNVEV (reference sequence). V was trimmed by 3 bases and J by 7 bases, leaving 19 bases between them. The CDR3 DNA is TGTGCCAGCAGTTTTTCGGACAGACGGACTTTAGAGCAGTACTTC. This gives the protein CASSFSDRRTLEQYF.

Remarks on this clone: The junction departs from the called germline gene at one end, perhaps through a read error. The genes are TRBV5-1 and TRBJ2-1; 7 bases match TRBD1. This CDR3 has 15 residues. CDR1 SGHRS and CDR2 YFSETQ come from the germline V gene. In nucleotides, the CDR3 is TGCGCCAGCATGCTTTCGGGACAGTCGTACAATGGGCAGTTCTTC. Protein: CASMLSGQSYNGQFF.

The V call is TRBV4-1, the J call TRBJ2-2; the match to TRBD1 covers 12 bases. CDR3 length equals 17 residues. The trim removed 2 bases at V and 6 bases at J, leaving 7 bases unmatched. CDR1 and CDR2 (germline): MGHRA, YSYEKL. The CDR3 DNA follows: TGCGCCAGCAGCCAAACTCCCGGGACAGGGGGCTCCGGGGAGCTGTTTTTT. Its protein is CASSQTPGTGGSGELFF.

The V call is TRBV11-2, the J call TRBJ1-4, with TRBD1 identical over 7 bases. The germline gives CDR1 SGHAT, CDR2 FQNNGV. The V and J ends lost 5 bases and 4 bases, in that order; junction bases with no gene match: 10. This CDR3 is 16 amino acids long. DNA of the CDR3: TGTGCCAGCAGCGGCCACGGACAGGCCAATAATGAAAAACTGTTTTTT. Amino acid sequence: CASSGHGQANNEKLFF. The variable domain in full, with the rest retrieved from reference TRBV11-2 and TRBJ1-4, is EAGVAQSPRYKIIEKRQSVAFWCNPISGHATLYWYQQILGQGPKLLIQFQNNGVVDDSQLPKDRFSAERLKGVDSTLKIQPAKLEDSAVYLCASSGHGQANNEKLFFGSGTQLSVL.

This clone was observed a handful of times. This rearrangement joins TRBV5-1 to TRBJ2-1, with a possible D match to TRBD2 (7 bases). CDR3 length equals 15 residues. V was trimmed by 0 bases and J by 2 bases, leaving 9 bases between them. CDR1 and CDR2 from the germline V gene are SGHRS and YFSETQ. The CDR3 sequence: CASSLEGGTYNEQFF. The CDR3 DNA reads TGCGCCAGCAGCTTGGAGGGGGGGACCTACAATGAGCAGTTCTTC.

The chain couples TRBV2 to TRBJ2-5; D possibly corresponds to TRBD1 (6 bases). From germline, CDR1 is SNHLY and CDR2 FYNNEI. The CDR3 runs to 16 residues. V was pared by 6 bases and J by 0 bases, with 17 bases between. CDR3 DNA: TGTGCCAGCAGAAGGTCGGGACAAAATCACCAAGAGACCCAGTACTTC. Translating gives CASRRSGQNHQETQYF.

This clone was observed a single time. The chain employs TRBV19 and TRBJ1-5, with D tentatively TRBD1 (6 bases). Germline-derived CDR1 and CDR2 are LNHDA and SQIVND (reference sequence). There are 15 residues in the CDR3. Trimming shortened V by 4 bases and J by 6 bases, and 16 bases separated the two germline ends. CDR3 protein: CASSTSRGVGQPQHF. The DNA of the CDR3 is TGTGCCAGTAGTACTTCCAGGGGTGTGGGTCAGCCCCAGCATTTT.

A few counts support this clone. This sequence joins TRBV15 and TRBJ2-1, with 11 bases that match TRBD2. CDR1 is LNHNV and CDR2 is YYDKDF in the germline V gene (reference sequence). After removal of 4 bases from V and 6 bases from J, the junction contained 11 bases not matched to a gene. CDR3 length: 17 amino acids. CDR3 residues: CATSTNSGRALTNEQFF. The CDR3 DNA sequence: TGTGCCACCAGCACAAATAGCGGGAGGGCCCTAACCAATGAGCAGTTCTTC.

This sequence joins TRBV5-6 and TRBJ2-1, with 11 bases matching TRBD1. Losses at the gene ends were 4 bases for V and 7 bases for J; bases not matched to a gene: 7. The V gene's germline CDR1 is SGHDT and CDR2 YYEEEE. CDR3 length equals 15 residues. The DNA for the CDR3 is TGTGCCAGCAGCAGCCGGACAGGGGGCGAGAATGAGCAGTTCTTC. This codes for CASSSRTGGENEQFF.

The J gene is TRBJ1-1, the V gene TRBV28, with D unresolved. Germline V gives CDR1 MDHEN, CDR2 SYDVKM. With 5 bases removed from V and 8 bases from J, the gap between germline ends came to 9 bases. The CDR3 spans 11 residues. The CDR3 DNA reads TGTGCCAGCAGTAAGTACAGCGAAGCTTTCTTT. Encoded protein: CASSKYSEAFF. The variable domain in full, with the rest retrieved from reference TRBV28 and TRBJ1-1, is DVKVTQSSRYLVKRTGEKVFLECVQDMDHENMFWYRQDPGLGLRLIYFSYDVKMKEKGDIPEGYSVSREKKERFSLILESASTNQTSMYLCASSKYSEAFFGQGTRLTVV.

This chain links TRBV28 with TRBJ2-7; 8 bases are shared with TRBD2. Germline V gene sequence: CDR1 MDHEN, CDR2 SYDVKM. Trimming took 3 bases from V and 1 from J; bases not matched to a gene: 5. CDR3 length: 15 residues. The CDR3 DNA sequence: TGTGCCAGCAGTTTGTGGGTAGCGGGGTCCTACGAGCAGTACTTC. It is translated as CASSLWVAGSYEQYF.